These 26 T cell receptor beta chains were all obtained from the same sample, sequenced in a study of CD8 T cells in Susac syndrome. RNA amounts of about 0.5 to 1 ug underwent reverse transcription with random hexamers. MiXCR, run by TCRdb on the immunoSEQ multiplex PCR reads, gives a single entry per CDR3 protein. The profile shows 330,000 or so distinct CDR3 sequences, 85% of them singletons. Specimen: CD8+ T cells from PBMCs. These receptor sequences come from a human donor with multiple sclerosis.

This chain joins TRBV5-5 and TRBJ1-3; D not certain. The germline gives CDR1 SGHKS, CDR2 YYEKEE (reference sequence). The CDR3 totals 16 residues. V dropped 2 bases and J dropped 0 bases, with 12 bases sitting between them. DNA of the CDR3: TGTGCCAGCAGCTTCCCTAGACAATCCTCTGGAAACACCATATATTTT. As protein: CASSFPRQSSGNTIYF.

This chain joins TRBV29-1 and TRBJ2-5; TRBD1 agrees at 11 bases. V shed 7 bases, J shed 1 base, and the junction held 2 bases outside the gene matches. Germline CDR1 and CDR2: SQVTM and ANQGSEA. There are 13 residues in the CDR3. In DNA, the CDR3 is TGCAGCGGGGACAGGGGGTTCCAAGAGACCCAGTACTTC. Encoded protein: CSGDRGFQETQYF.

The V call is TRBV27, the J call TRBJ2-7, with D possibly being TRBD1 (5 bases). This CDR3 is 14 amino acids long. Germline loops: CDR1 MNHEY, CDR2 SMNVEV (reference sequence). V was clipped by 3 bases and J by 4 bases, with 13 bases between them. CDR3 region: CASSLGPTGYEQYF. The CDR3 DNA follows: TGTGCCAGCAGTTTGGGGCCTACTGGTTACGAGCAGTACTTC.

The chain carries TRBV7-9 and TRBJ1-4, with TRBD1 as a possible D gene (5 bases). V was clipped by 5 bases and J by 5 bases, with 12 bases between them. Germline V CDR1 and CDR2: SEHNR, FQNEAQ (reference sequence). The CDR3 is made up of 14 amino acids. CDR3 sequence (DNA): TGTGCCAGCAGCCCGGACAACCTAAATGAAAAACTGTTTTTT. Translation gives CASSPDNLNEKLFF.

The gene calls are TRBV10-2 and TRBJ1-1; maybe TRBD1 (5 bases). The germline V gene has CDR1 WSHSY and CDR2 SAAADI. V was shortened by 7 bases and J by 6 bases, with 9 bases between the two germline ends. The CDR3 is 11 amino acids. The CDR3 loop is CASKQGPEAFF. In DNA form, the CDR3 reads TGCGCCAGCAAGCAGGGTCCTGAAGCTTTCTTT.

The chain uses TRBV4-3 and TRBJ1-3; tentative D call: TRBD1 (6 bases). In germline, CDR1 is LGHNA, CDR2 YSLEER. This CDR3 comprises 15 residues. Trimming pared 0 bases from V and 2 bases from J, leaving 8 bases between. The CDR3: CASSQDQGTGNTIYF. The CDR3 bases are TGCGCCAGCAGCCAAGACCAGGGGACTGGAAACACCATATATTTT.

V is TRBV9 and J is TRBJ2-7; 9 nucleotides agree with TRBD2. The CDR3 length is 15 residues. CDR1 and CDR2 (germline): SGDLS, YYNGEE. V shed 2 bases and J 2 bases; nucleotides not matched to a gene: 5. In nucleotides, the CDR3 is TGTGCCAGCAGCGTGTTCGCGGGAGGGCCCTACGAGCAGTACTTC. Protein sequence: CASSVFAGGPYEQYF.

This clonotype was recorded a few times. The chain is built from TRBV6-5 and TRBJ2-1; D unresolved. V was pared by 2 bases and J by 5 bases, with 7 bases between. Germline loops: CDR1 MNHEY, CDR2 SVGAGI. The CDR3 has 13 amino acids. CDR3 nucleotide sequence: TGTGCCAGCAGTTACGGAAGGAACAATGAGCAGTTCTTC. Protein product: CASSYGRNNEQFF.

The CDR3 region is CASSYGGVKSYTF. The CDR3 DNA reads TGTGCCAGCAGTTACGGGGGCGTTAAGAGCTACACCTTC. The genes are TRBV6-2 or TRBV6-3 and TRBJ1-2; D is possibly TRBD1 (6 bases). The CDR3 is 13 amino acids. Germline assignment: CDR1 MNHEY and CDR2 SVGEGT. Trimming left V 2 bases short and J 9 bases short, with 13 bases between.

This clonotype was seen a single time. This rearrangement joins TRBV7-9 to TRBJ1-3; weak D call: TRBD1 (5 bases). V shed 7 bases and J shed 1 base, with 20 bases lying between them. The CDR3 has 17 amino acids. Germline lookup yields CDR1 SEHNR and CDR2 FQNEAQ (reference sequence). DNA of the CDR3: TGTGCCAGCATCTTCAAGAACGTGGGGACTTCTGGAAACACCATATATTTT. This encodes CASIFKNVGTSGNTIYF. The complete variable domain, with remaining parts taken from reference TRBV7-9 and TRBJ1-3, reads DTGVSQNPRHKITKRGQNVTFRCDPISEHNRLYWYRQTLGQGPEFLTYFQNEAQLEKSRLLSDRFSAERPKGSFSTLEIQRTEQGDSAMYLCASIFKNVGTSGNTIYFGEGSWLTVV.

This rearrangement joins TRBV30 to TRBJ2-7, with a weak D call TRBD1 (6 bases). The CDR3 is 13 amino acids. Germline loops: CDR1 GTSNPN, CDR2 SVGIG (reference sequence). Trimming left V 4 bases short and J 7 bases short, with 17 bases between. The CDR3 DNA sequence: TGTGCCTGGAATCAACAAGGACAGACGGAGCAGTACTTC. This codes for CAWNQQGQTEQYF.

The chain uses TRBV5-4 and TRBJ2-7; perhaps TRBD2 as D (6 bases). This CDR3 is built from 17 residues. Germline V gene lookup returns CDR1 SGHNT and CDR2 YYREEE (reference sequence). Trimming took off 6 bases at V and 2 bases at J, with 24 bases between the two ends. The CDR3 nucleotides read TGTGCCAGCACCAAGCTTGGGCTATCGGGGGTGGCCTACGAGCAGTACTTC. Encoded protein: CASTKLGLSGVAYEQYF.

Turning to this clonotype: Sequence at one end of the junction differs from germline and may be a read error. The CDR3 DNA is TGCAGCGCTAGTGCGGGACTTTCTACGAACACTGAAGCTTTCTTT. This sequence encodes CSASAGLSTNTEAFF. This chain joins TRBV20-1 and TRBJ1-1; a weak D match, TRBD1 (5 bases). CDR1 and CDR2 (germline): DFQATT, SNEGSKA (reference sequence). CDR3 length equals 15 residues.

The CDR3, as DNA: TGCGCCAGCAGAACAATCGACAGTTTCTACGAGCAGTACTTC. Translating it yields CASRTIDSFYEQYF. The chain joins TRBV10-2 to TRBJ2-7, with D possibly being TRBD1 (5 bases). Trimming stripped 6 bases from V and 3 bases from J, with 15 bases between. Germline-derived CDR1 and CDR2 are WSHSY and SAAADI. The CDR3 has 14 amino acids.

The chain couples TRBV28 to TRBJ2-7, with D tentatively TRBD1 (6 bases). This CDR3 has 12 amino acids. V dropped 3 bases and J dropped 10 bases, with 13 bases sitting between them. CDR1 is MDHEN and CDR2 is SYDVKM in the germline V gene. The CDR3 DNA reads TGTGCCAGCAGTTTCGCACAGGGATTTCAGTACTTC. This translates into CASSFAQGFQYF.

CDR3 in amino acids: CASSYAPRGTGELFF. In DNA, the CDR3 is TGTGCCAGCAGTTACGCCCCCAGGGGAACCGGGGAGCTGTTTTTT. The genes are TRBV6-5 and TRBJ2-2, with a weak D call TRBD1 (6 bases). The CDR3 consists of 15 residues. CDR1 MNHEY and CDR2 SVGAGI come from the germline V gene. Between the trimmed V and J ends, which lost 2 bases and 5 bases, there was a span of 12 bases.

V and J are TRBV4-3 and TRBJ2-5; 9 nucleotides match TRBD1. Germline V lookup: CDR1 LGHNA, CDR2 YSLEER. V shed 2 bases, J shed 9 bases, and the junction held 10 bases outside the gene matches. CDR3 length equals 15 residues. The CDR3 sequence: CASSQRDQGQGPQYF. In DNA form, the CDR3 reads TGCGCCAGCAGCCAACGGGACCAGGGACAGGGACCCCAGTACTTC.

The chain is built from TRBV6-2 or TRBV6-3 and TRBJ1-2, with 8 bases matching TRBD1. With V trimmed by 4 bases and J by 4 bases, 5 bases remained unmatched. Germline CDR1 and CDR2: MNHEY and SVGEGT. This CDR3 has 14 residues. The CDR3 nucleotides are TGTGCCAGCAGTTGGACAGGGATCTCCTATGGCTACACCTTC. This sequence encodes CASSWTGISYGYTF.

The count of this clonotype is one. This chain uses TRBV13 with TRBJ1-6; no reliable D call. V lost 1 base to trimming and J lost 0 bases, with 7 bases between them. The germline gives CDR1 PRHDT, CDR2 FYEKMQ (reference sequence). The CDR3 runs 16 residues. This chain's CDR3 is CASSLVGSSYNSPLHF. In nucleotides, the CDR3 is TGTGCCAGCAGCTTAGTTGGAAGCTCCTATAATTCACCCCTCCACTTT.

The chain uses TRBV3-1 and TRBJ1-2; D is perhaps TRBD1 (5 bases). The CDR3 extends over 15 amino acids. The ends were cut back, 7 bases at V and 8 bases at J, with 23 bases in the middle. Germline V gene sequence: CDR1 LGHDT, CDR2 YNNKEL (reference sequence). CDR3 DNA sequence: TGTGCCAGCACCGCCAGCGGGACTCACAGGAGGGGCTACACCTTC. This sequence encodes CASTASGTHRRGYTF.

This chain uses TRBV5-6 with TRBJ2-2, with no clear D. Per germline, CDR1 SGHDT and CDR2 YYEEEE. V was trimmed by 5 bases and J by 1 base, leaving 12 bases between them. The CDR3 is made up of 15 amino acids. DNA for the CDR3: TGTGCCAGCAGTCTACCCCCCGGGAACACCGGGGAGCTGTTTTTT. Translated, it gives CASSLPPGNTGELFF.

The chain is built from TRBV2 and TRBJ1-5; D might be TRBD1 (6 bases). The CDR3 sequence is 14 residues long. Trimming took off 7 bases at V and 3 bases at J, with 13 bases between the two ends. Germline loops: CDR1 SNHLY, CDR2 FYNNEI. The DNA for the CDR3 is TGTGCCAGCACTCCCGGACAGTACAATCAGCCCCAGCATTTT. This translates into CASTPGQYNQPQHF.

This clonotype was found once. This chain uses TRBV25-1 with TRBJ2-3; TRBD1 agrees at 9 bases. The CDR3 covers 14 residues. The germline V gene encodes CDR1 MGHDK and CDR2 SYGVNS. V was clipped by 2 bases and J by 6 bases; unmatched bases: 3. For the CDR3, the DNA is TGTGCCAGCAGTGAAGACGGGACAGGGGATACGCAGTATTTT. Amino acid sequence: CASSEDGTGDTQYF.

V is TRBV3-1 and J is TRBJ2-3, with no clear D. This CDR3 has 18 amino acids. Germline V gives CDR1 LGHDT, CDR2 YNNKEL (reference sequence). Trimming took 3 bases from V and 3 from J, leaving 22 bases between them. The CDR3 nucleotides are TGTGCCAGCAGCCAGTCACCCTTGGGTGGCAGCAGAACAGATACGCAGTATTTT. It encodes CASSQSPLGGSRTDTQYF.

This chain joins TRBV6-1 and TRBJ1-5; D gene ambiguous. CDR3 size: 11 residues. Germline CDR1 MNHNS, CDR2 SASEGT. The ends were cut back, 6 bases at V and 6 bases at J, with 6 bases in the middle. CDR3 sequence reads: CASRGLQPQHF. DNA for the CDR3: TGTGCCAGCAGAGGACTTCAGCCCCAGCATTTT.

The CDR3 loop is CASIFSSFPYNEQFF. The CDR3 bases are TGTGCCAGCATCTTCTCCTCCTTCCCCTACAATGAGCAGTTCTTC. This rearrangement joins TRBV7-9 to TRBJ2-1, with D hard to call. The V end lost 7 bases, the J end lost 2 bases, and 15 bases lay between the germline ends. This CDR3 is built from 15 residues. In germline, CDR1 is SEHNR, CDR2 FQNEAQ (reference sequence).